This T cell receptor (beta chain) was sequenced in a study of OX40 agonist ivuxolimab in advanced cancers. Across the whole study: The study treated patients with ivuxolimab, an agonistic anti-OX40 (CD134) antibody.

CDR3 size: 15 residues. Germline V gene data show CDR1 as SGHTA and CDR2 as FQGNSA. V was clipped by 5 bases and J by 5 bases; unmatched bases: 9. Assay used: immunoSEQ multiplex PCR; TCRdb lists only in-frame clones, some missing. This sample has about 68,000 clones; over 80% occur once, and the top ten carry 0.3% to 0.35%. The source is an adult with an advanced solid tumor such as melanoma, head and neck, liver or kidney cancer. The material sequenced was CD4+ or CD8+ T cells sorted from blood, taken in a trial of the OX40 agonist ivuxolimab. The chain employs TRBV7-2 and TRBJ2-1, with TRBD2 matching over 7 bases. The CDR3 region has the DNA TGTGCCAGCAGCAACTGGGCTAGCGGAAACAATGAGCAGTTCTTC. Amino acids: CASSNWASGNNEQFF. Full variable domain (remainder filled in from reference TRBV7-2 and TRBJ2-1): GAGVSQSPSNKVTEKGKDVELRCDPISGHTALYWYRQSLGQGLEFLIYFQGNSAPDKSGLPSDRFSAERTGGSVSTLTIQRTQQEDSAVYLCASSNWASGNNEQFFGPGTRLTVL.